This T cell receptor beta chain was sequenced for a study of PD-1 blockade in classical Hodgkin lymphoma (TCRdb year 2020). For the wider study: Nivolumab dosing was 3 mg/kg intravenously every 2 weeks, continuing until either disease progression or unacceptable toxicity. To define a peripheral blood immune signature of response to PD-1 blockade in classical Hodgkin lymphoma, the study combined TCR beta sequencing with CyTOF. What the study reported, not specific to this receptor: By C4D1, a significant rise was seen in CD4+ TCR diversity but not in CD8+ TCR diversity (p=0.0027 vs p=0.16), and the rise was most apparent among complete responders (p=0.02). Lower diversity was seen in patients whose nivolumab began less than 1 year after ASCT, and these patients were left out of later analyses so that immune reconstitution would not confound the results. Among trial patients, those achieving complete response had baseline diversity similar to that of newly diagnosed patients, while diversity was significantly lower in partial responders and progressors. Only a single clinical trial cohort was studied, and what caused the repertoire differences, possibly disease activity or prior therapy, remained undefined. Baseline TCR diversity was reported as lower in newly diagnosed patients than in healthy donors, and lower still in relapsed/refractory patients.

Regarding this clone: The specificity of this receptor is unknown. No much larger clone exists at a distance of one base, and base qualities are not known.

There are 16 amino acids in the CDR3, from cysteine to phenylalanine inclusive. CDR3 DNA only is kept here, 48 bases in frame from base 1. CDR1 is given as MNHEY and CDR2 as SMNVEV, both from the germline V gene (reference sequence). Ends trimmed: V by 4 bases, J by 3 bases; bases unmatched to a gene: 7. Genomic DNA was extracted with the Qiagen DNeasy kit from unsorted PBMCs and from negatively selected CD4+ and CD8+ fractions. TCR beta CDR3 regions were amplified by immunoSEQ multiplex PCR using primers annealing to V and J segments. Amplification bias was minimized using a synthetic immune receptor repertoire, and residual bias was removed computationally after sequencing. As for the original processing: Custom Python scripts were used to quantify repertoire diversity as the Shannon entropy index. The unsorted, CD4+ and CD8+ repertoires were each analyzed separately, with the exception of combined analyses, where CD4+ and CD8+ sequences were merged in silico. Clonal expansion was defined as a frequency increase of at least 2-fold after treatment compared with C1D1, and clones undetected at baseline were assigned a pseudocount of 0.5. Clones with 0 or 1 copy at C1D1 were classified as singleton clones, and clones with 2 or more copies were classified as non-singleton clones. Clones expanded in unsorted samples were labelled as CD4+, CD8+ or unknown by matching protein sequences in sorted samples from the same patient. Wilcoxon tests on paired samples were used to test diversity changes from C1D1 to C4D1. This is the immuneACCESS table as TCRdb keeps it, with only in-frame sequences that have V and J called. A part of the clones is gone; compared with another copy, unresolved V genes explain less than half, and the rest is unexplained. V, J and clone size were drawn from that table, and D and trimming were deduced from the DNA. The sample contains 27,000 or so clones, about two thirds of them found a single time. Of the sample, roughly 3.5% falls within the top ten clones.

The time point label, read with the paper, signifies: cycle 4 day 1 (C4D1), after more than 5 weeks of nivolumab. Relapse after autologous stem cell transplantation had occurred in all trial patients, and cohorts A, B and C were distinguished by prior brentuximab vedotin exposure. The trial cohort comprised about 60 patients with relapsed/refractory classical Hodgkin lymphoma whose best overall responses were complete response, partial response or progressive disease. In the multi-cohort phase II CheckMate 205 trial, trial patients received single-agent nivolumab. An independent review committee assessed best overall response by applying the 2007 International Working Group response criteria. Trial PBMCs were obtained immediately prior to nivolumab initiation (C1D1) and on therapy at cycle 2 day 1 and cycle 4 day 1. Peripheral blood was collected in 8 mL Vacutainer Cell Preparation Tubes, from which PBMCs were isolated by centrifugation and then cryopreserved.

The chain employs TRBV27 and TRBJ2-7; TRBD2 aligns with 12 central bases. The sequence came from a human donor with classical Hodgkin lymphoma. Sequencing was performed on peripheral blood mononuclear cells (PBMCs), taken before the fourth cycle of nivolumab. For the CDR3, the sequence is CASSSGLAGASYEQYF. In nucleotide form, the sequence is TGTGCCAGCAGTTCGGGACTAGCGGGCGCAAGCTACGAGCAGTACTTC.